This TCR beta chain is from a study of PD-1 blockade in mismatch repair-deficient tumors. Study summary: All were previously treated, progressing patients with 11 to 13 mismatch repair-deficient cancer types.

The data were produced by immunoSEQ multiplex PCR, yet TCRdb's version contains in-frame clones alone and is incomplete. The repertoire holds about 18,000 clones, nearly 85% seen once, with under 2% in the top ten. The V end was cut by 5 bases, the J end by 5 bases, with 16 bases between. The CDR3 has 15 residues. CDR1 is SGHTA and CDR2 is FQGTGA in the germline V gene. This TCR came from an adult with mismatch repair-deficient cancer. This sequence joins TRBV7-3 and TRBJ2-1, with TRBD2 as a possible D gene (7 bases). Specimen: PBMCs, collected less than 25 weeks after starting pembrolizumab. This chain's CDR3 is CASSRGGGTDNEQFF. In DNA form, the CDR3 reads TGTGCCAGCAGCAGGGGGGGCGGGACTGACAATGAGCAGTTCTTC.